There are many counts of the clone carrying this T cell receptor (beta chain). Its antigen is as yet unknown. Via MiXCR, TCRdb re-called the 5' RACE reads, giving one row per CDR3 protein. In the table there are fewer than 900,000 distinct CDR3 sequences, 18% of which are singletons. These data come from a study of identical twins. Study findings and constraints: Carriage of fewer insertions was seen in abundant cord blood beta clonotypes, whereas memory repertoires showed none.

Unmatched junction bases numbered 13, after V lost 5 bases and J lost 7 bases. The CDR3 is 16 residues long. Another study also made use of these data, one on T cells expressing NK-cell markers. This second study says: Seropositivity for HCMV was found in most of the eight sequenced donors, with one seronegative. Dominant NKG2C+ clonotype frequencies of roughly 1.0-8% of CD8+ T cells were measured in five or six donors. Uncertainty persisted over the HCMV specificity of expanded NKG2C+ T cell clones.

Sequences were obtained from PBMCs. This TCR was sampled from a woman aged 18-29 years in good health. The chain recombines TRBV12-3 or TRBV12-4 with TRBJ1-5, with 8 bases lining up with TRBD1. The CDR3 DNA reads TGTGCCAGCAGTCCCCCCGGACAGGGAATGGGGCAGCCCCAGCATTTT. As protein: CASSPPGQGMGQPQHF.